A selection of T cell receptor beta chains follows, all from one sample in a study of Ad26.COV2.S vaccination and SARS-CoV-2 variants. TCRdb keeps only in-frame clones here, not all; method: immunoSEQ multiplex PCR. Of over 400,000 clones listed, around 92% were seen once; the top ten hold more than 1.5%. Sequencing used peripheral blood, obtained in a trial of Ad26.COV2.S vaccine versus placebo. The receptors derive from a person aged 18-60 years who received the Ad26.COV2.S COVID-19 vaccine or a placebo. The CDR3 runs from the conserved cysteine through the conserved F or W. The order of the fields is J gene, V gene, CDR3 protein.

J gene: TRBJ2-1
V gene: TRBV6-5
CDR3 protein: CASSYEWTGIYNEQFF

J gene: TRBJ2-7
V gene: TRBV30
CDR3 protein: CAWSPHSYEQYF

J gene: TRBJ1-2
V gene: TRBV5-6
CDR3 protein: CASSFIGTGGGYTF

J gene: TRBJ2-5
V gene: TRBV6-5
CDR3 protein: CASSYELPQETQYF

J gene: TRBJ2-5
V gene: TRBV4-3
CDR3 protein: CASSQDRWGYQETQYF

J gene: TRBJ1-1
V gene: TRBV7-9
CDR3 protein: CASSLGPSTEAFF

J gene: TRBJ2-1
V gene: TRBV2
CDR3 protein: CASIPASGVGNEQFF

J gene: TRBJ1-3
V gene: TRBV19
CDR3 protein: CASSYGQGTDTIYF

J gene: TRBJ2-7
V gene: TRBV14
CDR3 protein: CASSPTRAPGTYEQYF

J gene: TRBJ2-1
V gene: TRBV7-2
CDR3 protein: CASNYGQGVYNEQFF

J gene: TRBJ1-2
V gene: TRBV6-5
CDR3 protein: CASSYQLSPNYGYTF

J gene: TRBJ1-5
V gene: TRBV18
CDR3 protein: CASSPDYRGGKPQHF

J gene: TRBJ1-2
V gene: TRBV12-5
CDR3 protein: CASGLVGQVYGYTF

J gene: TRBJ1-1
V gene: TRBV29-1
CDR3 protein: CSVGTVNTEAFF

J gene: TRBJ2-2
V gene: TRBV10-3
CDR3 protein: CAISGTLPGQGNTGELFF

J gene: TRBJ1-2
V gene: TRBV11-2
CDR3 protein: CASPGNYGYTF

J gene: TRBJ1-1
V gene: TRBV19
CDR3 protein: CASSTSRILMNTEAFF

J gene: TRBJ2-4
V gene: TRBV7-9
CDR3 protein: CASSLAGDRSPFQYF

J gene: TRBJ2-1
V gene: TRBV4-1
CDR3 protein: CASSLLADVYNEQFF

J gene: TRBJ2-5
V gene: TRBV19
CDR3 protein: CASSITSGGQETQYF

J gene: TRBJ1-1
V gene: TRBV4-3
CDR3 protein: CASSQVLGGDAFF

J gene: TRBJ2-3
V gene: TRBV28
CDR3 protein: CASSLSGVAGGQGQYF

J gene: TRBJ2-7
V gene: TRBV27
CDR3 protein: CASSYSHLYEQYF

J gene: TRBJ1-1
V gene: TRBV6-6
CDR3 protein: CASSYWQVETEAFF

J gene: TRBJ1-6
V gene: TRBV3-1/TRBV3-2
CDR3 protein: CASSHRGLVSPLHF

J gene: TRBJ2-3
V gene: TRBV14
CDR3 protein: CASSQGGTGRTQYF

J gene: TRBJ2-1
V gene: TRBV18
CDR3 protein: CASSRQGGSSYNEQFF

J gene: TRBJ2-3
V gene: TRBV9
CDR3 protein: CASSAGQNPDTQYF

J gene: TRBJ1-2
V gene: TRBV7-2
CDR3 protein: CASSLFGRASGYTF

J gene: TRBJ1-6
V gene: TRBV6-1
CDR3 protein: CASSEAGGFSYNSPLHF